The clone carrying this T cell receptor (beta chain) has more than one count but fewer than ten. The data derive from a study of CD8 T cells in ankylosing spondylitis. Each CDR3 protein gets one entry after TCRdb re-called the 5' RACE reads with MiXCR. The sample lists roughly 230,000 distinct CDR3 sequences, roughly 18% occurring once. V was pared by 4 bases and J by 6 bases, with 8 bases of the junction left unmatched. CDR1 and CDR2 (germline): MNHEY, SVGEGT. This CDR3 has 15 residues. The chain joins TRBV6-2 or TRBV6-3 to TRBJ1-5; 8 nucleotides line up with TRBD1. The specimen sequenced was blood, either unsorted or a sorted T cell fraction (not recorded which). The receptor comes from a male donor with ankylosing spondylitis or in good health (not recorded which). CDR3: CASSLQGGLGQPQHF. The CDR3 DNA reads as TGTGCCAGCAGTTTACAGGGGGGCCTAGGTCAGCCCCAGCATTTT.